This T cell receptor (beta chain) derives from a study of CD8 T cells in Susac syndrome. cDNA came from roughly 0.5 to 1 ug RNA primed by random hexamers. Amplification of TCR beta CDR3 across 54 Vbeta and 13 Jbeta was performed with immunoSEQ multiplex PCR. From the immunoSEQ multiplex PCR reads, TCRdb called clonotypes with MiXCR, one entry per CDR3 protein. Of around 300,000 distinct CDR3 sequences in the sample, 89% were seen once. In germline, CDR1 is MNHEY, CDR2 SVGAGI. The CDR3 runs to 16 residues. V gave up 0 bases and J gave up 1 base; unmatched junction bases: 6. This clonotype was found once. In blood CD8+ and CD4+ T cells, TCR beta underwent sequencing. While CD8+ and CD4+ T cells were isolated negatively, TEMRA cells were enriched by FACS.

The rearrangement links TRBV6-5 to TRBJ2-7, with 7 bases lining up with TRBD1. Sample: CD8+ T cells from PBMCs. The receptor comes from a human donor with multiple sclerosis. DNA for the CDR3: TGTGCCAGCAGTTACTCGACCGGGGACAGTTCCTACGAGCAGTACTTC. As protein: CASSYSTGDSSYEQYF.